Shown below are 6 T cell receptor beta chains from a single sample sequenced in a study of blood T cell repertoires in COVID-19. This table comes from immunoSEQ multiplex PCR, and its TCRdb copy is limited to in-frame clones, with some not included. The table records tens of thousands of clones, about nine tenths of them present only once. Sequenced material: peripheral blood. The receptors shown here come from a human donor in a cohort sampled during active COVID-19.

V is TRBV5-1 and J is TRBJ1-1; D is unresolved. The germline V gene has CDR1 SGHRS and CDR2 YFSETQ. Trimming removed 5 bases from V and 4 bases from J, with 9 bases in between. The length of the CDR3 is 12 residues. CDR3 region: CASRPEGTEAFF. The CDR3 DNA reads TGCGCCAGCAGACCCGAGGGCACTGAAGCTTTCTTT.

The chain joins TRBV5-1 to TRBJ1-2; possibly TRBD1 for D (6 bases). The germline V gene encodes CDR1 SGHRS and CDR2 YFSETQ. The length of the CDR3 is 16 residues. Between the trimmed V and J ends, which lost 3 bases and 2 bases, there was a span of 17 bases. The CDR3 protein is CASSSQGGGLNYGYTF. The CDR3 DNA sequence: TGCGCCAGCAGCTCCCAGGGCGGGGGGCTCAACTATGGCTACACCTTC.

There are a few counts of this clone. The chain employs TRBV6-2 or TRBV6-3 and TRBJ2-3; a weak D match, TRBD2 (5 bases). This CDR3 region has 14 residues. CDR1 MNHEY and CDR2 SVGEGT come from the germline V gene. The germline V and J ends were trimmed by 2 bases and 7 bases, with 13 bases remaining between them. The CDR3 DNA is TGTGCCAGCAGTTACGTCCCGGGGATGAATACGCAGTATTTT. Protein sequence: CASSYVPGMNTQYF.

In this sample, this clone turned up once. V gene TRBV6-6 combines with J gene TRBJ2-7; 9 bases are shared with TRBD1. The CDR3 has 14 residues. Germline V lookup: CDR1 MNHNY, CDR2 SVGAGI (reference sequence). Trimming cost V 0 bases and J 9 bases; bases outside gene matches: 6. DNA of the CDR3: TGTGCCAGCAGTTACTCCGACAGGGGGGGGTCGCAGTACTTC. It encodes CASSYSDRGGSQYF.

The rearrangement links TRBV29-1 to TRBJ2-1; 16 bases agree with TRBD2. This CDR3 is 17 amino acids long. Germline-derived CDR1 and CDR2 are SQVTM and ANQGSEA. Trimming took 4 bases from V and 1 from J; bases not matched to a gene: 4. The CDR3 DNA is TGCAGCGTTGTAGGGACTAGCGGGGGGGCGTCCTACAATGAGCAGTTCTTC. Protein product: CSVVGTSGGASYNEQFF.

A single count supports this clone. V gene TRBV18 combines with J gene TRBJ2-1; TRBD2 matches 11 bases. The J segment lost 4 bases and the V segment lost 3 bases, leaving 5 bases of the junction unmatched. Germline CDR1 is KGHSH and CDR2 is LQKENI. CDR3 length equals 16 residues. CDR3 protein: CASSPPSGGQYNEQFF. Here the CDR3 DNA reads TGTGCCAGCTCACCTCCTAGCGGGGGGCAGTACAATGAGCAGTTCTTC.